The rows below give T cell receptor beta chains drawn from one sample of a study of shared clonotypes between healthy human individuals. The table came from immunoSEQ multiplex PCR; TCRdb's copy has only in-frame clones and leaves some out. The table shows some 1,400,000 clones, with roughly 96% occurring only once. Sequenced material: naive CD4+ T cells sorted from blood. These TCRs come from a man aged 30 to 39 in good health. CDR3s include the opening cysteine and the closing phenylalanine or tryptophan. Fields, in order: V gene, D gene, clone size, J gene, CDR3 DNA, CDR3 protein. A D gene is named only where the DNA matches it firmly. Not every row has a clone size; where given, it reads once, few, many or a size class.

v_call: TRBV7-9; d_call: .; clone_size: once; j_call: TRBJ1-1; cdr3_nt: TGTGCCAGCAGCCACCCCAGAGACACTGAAGCTTTCTTT; cdr3_aa: CASSHPRDTEAFF
v_call: TRBV28; d_call: .; clone_size: once; j_call: TRBJ2-3; cdr3_nt: TGTGCCAGCAGTTTAAGAGAGTCGGGGATAGGCACAGATACGCAGTATTTT; cdr3_aa: CASSLRESGIGTDTQYF
v_call: TRBV5-4; d_call: TRBD2; clone_size: .; j_call: TRBJ2-3; cdr3_nt: TGTGCCAGCAGCAAGGGGATTTTAGCGGGAGCCACAGATACGCAGTATTTT; cdr3_aa: CASSKGILAGATDTQYF
v_call: TRBV18; d_call: TRBD1; clone_size: .; j_call: TRBJ1-4; cdr3_nt: TGTGCCAGCTCACCACTCAAAGGGACAGGGACCCCGTGGGGAGAAAAACTGTTTTTT; cdr3_aa: CASSPLKGTGTPWGEKLFF
v_call: TRBV6-1; d_call: .; clone_size: .; j_call: TRBJ1-5; cdr3_nt: TGTGCCAGCAGTGAAGCGGGGGGGAACAATCAGCCCCAGCATTTT; cdr3_aa: CASSEAGGNNQPQHF
v_call: TRBV12-5; d_call: .; clone_size: .; j_call: TRBJ2-6; cdr3_nt: TGTGCTAGTTACCTCTGGCACCTCTCTGGGGCCAACGTCCTGACTTTC; cdr3_aa: CASYLWHLSGANVLTF
v_call: TRBV30; d_call: .; clone_size: .; j_call: TRBJ1-4; cdr3_nt: TGTGCCTGGAGTGTAGATGCAACTAATGAAAAACTGTTTTTT; cdr3_aa: CAWSVDATNEKLFF
v_call: TRBV6-1; d_call: TRBD1; clone_size: .; j_call: TRBJ2-7; cdr3_nt: TGTGCCAGCAGTGAAGCGAAGCTTAACAGGGGACGCGGGTACGAGCAGTACTTC; cdr3_aa: CASSEAKLNRGRGYEQYF
v_call: TRBV2; d_call: .; clone_size: .; j_call: TRBJ1-1; cdr3_nt: TGTGCCAGCAGGGTGACAGAGAACACTGAAGCTTTCTTT; cdr3_aa: CASRVTENTEAFF
v_call: TRBV9; d_call: TRBD1; clone_size: .; j_call: TRBJ2-7; cdr3_nt: TGTGCCAGCAGCGTAGATCCCAGGGACAGGGCGGGAGAGCAGTACTTC; cdr3_aa: CASSVDPRDRAGEQYF
v_call: TRBV28; d_call: .; clone_size: .; j_call: TRBJ1-2; cdr3_nt: TGTGCCACGAAACCAGGGAGGGGTCGGTACTATGGCTACACCTTC; cdr3_aa: CATKPGRGRYYGYTF
v_call: TRBV2; d_call: TRBD1; clone_size: .; j_call: TRBJ2-7; cdr3_nt: TGTGCCAGCAGGGGGACAGGGGGCCAATACGAGCAGTACTTC; cdr3_aa: CASRGTGGQYEQYF
v_call: TRBV6-6; d_call: .; clone_size: .; j_call: TRBJ2-7; cdr3_nt: TGTGCCAGCAGTTACTCGGGCGGGATATCCTACGAGCAGTACTTC; cdr3_aa: CASSYSGGISYEQYF
v_call: TRBV5-6; d_call: .; clone_size: .; j_call: TRBJ2-1; cdr3_nt: TGTGCCAGCAGCTTGGTCCTACAGAACAATGAGCAGTTCTTC; cdr3_aa: CASSLVLQNNEQFF
v_call: TRBV18; d_call: .; clone_size: .; j_call: TRBJ2-2; cdr3_nt: TGTGCCAGCTCACCACCCGACTTGGCGAACACCGGGGAGCTGTTTTTT; cdr3_aa: CASSPPDLANTGELFF
v_call: TRBV28; d_call: .; clone_size: .; j_call: TRBJ1-5; cdr3_nt: TGTGCCAGCGTAGAGGCCCTTGCCCATCAGCCCCAGCATTTT; cdr3_aa: CASVEALAHQPQHF
v_call: TRBV5-1; d_call: TRBD1; clone_size: once; j_call: TRBJ2-2; cdr3_nt: TGCGCCAGCAGCCTCGACAGGGGCACCGGGGAGCTGTTTTTT; cdr3_aa: CASSLDRGTGELFF
v_call: TRBV7-9; d_call: .; clone_size: .; j_call: TRBJ1-2; cdr3_nt: TGTGCCAGCAGCCAGGTCACGGCGCACTATGGCTACACCTTC; cdr3_aa: CASSQVTAHYGYTF
v_call: TRBV2; d_call: TRBD1; clone_size: once; j_call: TRBJ2-7; cdr3_nt: TGTGCTACAGGGGGACAGGGGGCGTACGAGCAGTACTTC; cdr3_aa: CATGGQGAYEQYF
v_call: TRBV4-3; d_call: .; clone_size: .; j_call: TRBJ2-7; cdr3_nt: TGCGCCAGCAGCCAAGAGGGCCGGGGTTCCTACGAGCAGTACTTC; cdr3_aa: CASSQEGRGSYEQYF
v_call: TRBV18; d_call: TRBD1; clone_size: .; j_call: TRBJ1-2; cdr3_nt: TGTGCCAGCTCACCAACGCGGGACAGAGAAAACACCTTC; cdr3_aa: CASSPTRDRENTF
v_call: TRBV5-1; d_call: .; clone_size: .; j_call: TRBJ2-7; cdr3_nt: TGCGCCAGCAGCTTTTCAGTATCGGATTACGAGCAGTACTTC; cdr3_aa: CASSFSVSDYEQYF
v_call: TRBV11-2; d_call: TRBD1; clone_size: .; j_call: TRBJ1-1; cdr3_nt: TGTGCCAGCAGCTACGCAGGGGGCTTAACTGAAGCTTTCTTT; cdr3_aa: CASSYAGGLTEAFF
v_call: TRBV18; d_call: .; clone_size: .; j_call: TRBJ2-5; cdr3_nt: TGTGCCAGCTCCCCCGGGACTGAGTACCAAGAGACCCAGTACTTC; cdr3_aa: CASSPGTEYQETQYF
v_call: TRBV9; d_call: .; clone_size: .; j_call: TRBJ2-1; cdr3_nt: TGTGCCAGCAGCGCCAACCAAAAGGACTCGAAATACAATGAGCAGTTCTTC; cdr3_aa: CASSANQKDSKYNEQFF
v_call: TRBV5-6; d_call: TRBD1; clone_size: .; j_call: TRBJ1-1; cdr3_nt: TGTGCCAGCAGCTTGGAGACAGGGTTGAACACTGAAGCTTTCTTT; cdr3_aa: CASSLETGLNTEAFF
v_call: TRBV10-2; d_call: .; clone_size: .; j_call: TRBJ2-1; cdr3_nt: TGCGCCAGCAGTGAGTCGTTGGGGGGGCTAGCGGTGGAGCAGTTCTTC; cdr3_aa: CASSESLGGLAVEQFF
v_call: TRBV4-1; d_call: TRBD2; clone_size: .; j_call: TRBJ2-2; cdr3_nt: TGCGCCAGCAGCCCCTCAGGGGCGCGGGGGGACACCGGGGAGCTGTTTTTT; cdr3_aa: CASSPSGARGDTGELFF
v_call: TRBV2; d_call: .; clone_size: .; j_call: TRBJ2-7; cdr3_nt: TGTGCCAGCAGTGAACTAGCTCGGCAGTACTTC; cdr3_aa: CASSELARQYF
v_call: TRBV11-2; d_call: .; clone_size: .; j_call: TRBJ2-1; cdr3_nt: TGTGCCAGCAGCCAATTACTAGGGTCCTACAATGAGCAGTTCTTC; cdr3_aa: CASSQLLGSYNEQFF
v_call: TRBV7-2; d_call: .; clone_size: .; j_call: TRBJ2-1; cdr3_nt: TGTGCCAGCACCCGAGGCTACAATGAGCAGTTCTTC; cdr3_aa: CASTRGYNEQFF
v_call: TRBV1; d_call: .; clone_size: once; j_call: TRBJ2-1; cdr3_nt: TGCACCAGCAGCTGGGCACGGCTCAATGAGCAGTTCTTC; cdr3_aa: CTSSWARLNEQFF
v_call: TRBV6-1; d_call: .; clone_size: .; j_call: TRBJ1-5; cdr3_nt: TGTGCCAGCACAGGGGCCAAACAGCCCCAGCATTTT; cdr3_aa: CASTGAKQPQHF
v_call: TRBV9; d_call: .; clone_size: .; j_call: TRBJ2-1; cdr3_nt: TGTGCCAGCAGCGTGAGACGGGTGGGAGAGCAGTTCTTC; cdr3_aa: CASSVRRVGEQFF
v_call: TRBV5-1; d_call: .; clone_size: .; j_call: TRBJ2-7; cdr3_nt: TGCGCCAGCAGCCGGGACGTCAGTCTAGCGTACGAGCAGTACTTC; cdr3_aa: CASSRDVSLAYEQYF
v_call: TRBV25-1; d_call: TRBD2; clone_size: .; j_call: TRBJ2-1; cdr3_nt: TGTGCCAGCAGTGGACTAGCGCGAGGTAGCTCCTACAATGAGCAGTTCTTC; cdr3_aa: CASSGLARGSSYNEQFF
v_call: TRBV5-1; d_call: .; clone_size: .; j_call: TRBJ2-1; cdr3_nt: TGCGCCAGCAGCTTGGCAGCCGAGCAGTTCTTC; cdr3_aa: CASSLAAEQFF
v_call: TRBV7-8; d_call: TRBD1; clone_size: .; j_call: TRBJ1-5; cdr3_nt: TGTGCCAGCAGCCCGGGACAGTACAATCAGCCCCAGCATTTT; cdr3_aa: CASSPGQYNQPQHF
v_call: TRBV19; d_call: TRBD1; clone_size: .; j_call: TRBJ1-2; cdr3_nt: TGTGCCAGTAGGGCCCACCAAGACAGGGCAGGCTATGGCTACACCTTC; cdr3_aa: CASRAHQDRAGYGYTF
v_call: TRBV5-8; d_call: .; clone_size: .; j_call: TRBJ2-7; cdr3_nt: TGTGCCAGCAGCTTGGTTTCTGGGGTTGAGCAGTACTTC; cdr3_aa: CASSLVSGVEQYF
v_call: TRBV6-4; d_call: .; clone_size: .; j_call: TRBJ2-1; cdr3_nt: TGTGCCAGCAGTGACAGTTTTATCACGGGGAATGAGCAGTTCTTC; cdr3_aa: CASSDSFITGNEQFF
v_call: TRBV9; d_call: .; clone_size: .; j_call: TRBJ2-2; cdr3_nt: TGTGCCAGCAGCCCTGACGGGGAGCTGTTTTTT; cdr3_aa: CASSPDGELFF
v_call: TRBV10-2; d_call: .; clone_size: .; j_call: TRBJ2-7; cdr3_nt: TGCGCCAGCACCTTGGACTACAGTTTCGAGCAGTACTTC; cdr3_aa: CASTLDYSFEQYF
v_call: TRBV11-2; d_call: .; clone_size: .; j_call: TRBJ2-1; cdr3_nt: TGTGCCAGCAGCCCGTCGTCGATGAGCGACTACAATGAGCAGTTCTTC; cdr3_aa: CASSPSSMSDYNEQFF
v_call: TRBV9; d_call: .; clone_size: .; j_call: TRBJ2-1; cdr3_nt: TGTGCCAGCAGCGTAGTTGCTACATCCTACAATGAGCAGTTCTTC; cdr3_aa: CASSVVATSYNEQFF
v_call: TRBV9; d_call: .; clone_size: .; j_call: TRBJ1-1; cdr3_nt: TGTGCCAGCAGCCTTCAGGGAAACACTGAAGCTTTCTTT; cdr3_aa: CASSLQGNTEAFF
v_call: TRBV10-2; d_call: .; clone_size: .; j_call: TRBJ2-2; cdr3_nt: TGCGCCAGCAGTGATAAAACCTACACCGGGGAGCTGTTTTTT; cdr3_aa: CASSDKTYTGELFF
v_call: TRBV19; d_call: .; clone_size: .; j_call: TRBJ2-2; cdr3_nt: TGTGCCAGTAGTATCTGGCAGGGGACTTGGGAGAACACCGGGGAGCTGTTTTTT; cdr3_aa: CASSIWQGTWENTGELFF
v_call: TRBV11-2; d_call: .; clone_size: .; j_call: TRBJ1-3; cdr3_nt: TGTGCCAGCAGCTTGTTCACCGGGGGAAACACCATATATTTT; cdr3_aa: CASSLFTGGNTIYF
v_call: TRBV27; d_call: TRBD2; clone_size: .; j_call: TRBJ2-1; cdr3_nt: TGTGCCAGCAGCCTAGGACTAGCGGGAGTAGATGTCTCCTACAATGAGCAGTTCTTC; cdr3_aa: CASSLGLAGVDVSYNEQFF
v_call: TRBV12-5; d_call: .; clone_size: .; j_call: TRBJ2-1; cdr3_nt: TGTGCTAGTGGCGCGGCGGTTTACAATGAGCAGTTCTTC; cdr3_aa: CASGAAVYNEQFF
v_call: TRBV6-1; d_call: TRBD1; clone_size: .; j_call: TRBJ1-2; cdr3_nt: TGTGCCAGCAGTAAGGACAGGGAGCGGTATGGCTACACCTTC; cdr3_aa: CASSKDRERYGYTF
v_call: TRBV19; d_call: .; clone_size: .; j_call: TRBJ1-1; cdr3_nt: TGTGCCAGTAGTCTGGTGAACACTGAAGCTTTCTTT; cdr3_aa: CASSLVNTEAFF
v_call: TRBV10-3; d_call: .; clone_size: .; j_call: TRBJ1-1; cdr3_nt: TGTGCCACGAAATCCCGGGACACGGCCACTGAAGCTTTCTTT; cdr3_aa: CATKSRDTATEAFF
v_call: TRBV7-2; d_call: .; clone_size: once; j_call: TRBJ1-4; cdr3_nt: TGTGCCAGCAGCCGGGTCGGGACAACTAATGAAAAACTGTTTTTT; cdr3_aa: CASSRVGTTNEKLFF
v_call: TRBV6-6; d_call: .; clone_size: .; j_call: TRBJ2-5; cdr3_nt: TGTGCCAGCAGTTTTAGCAGGGTAACCCAAGAGACCCAGTACTTC; cdr3_aa: CASSFSRVTQETQYF
v_call: TRBV5-4; d_call: .; clone_size: .; j_call: TRBJ2-6; cdr3_nt: TGTGCCAGCAGCCCATGGAATGCAGGGAGTTTGGCCAACGTCCTGACTTTC; cdr3_aa: CASSPWNAGSLANVLTF